This entry lists 20 T cell receptor beta chains sequenced from one sample in a study of cytomegalovirus exposure and HLA in healthy donors. PCR was performed using 60 Vbeta and 13 Jbeta primers. The protocol was immunoSEQ multiplex PCR, while the TCRdb copy is restricted to in-frame clones and leaves out a portion. The sample lists about 200,000 clones, about 80% seen once, with roughly 2% in the top ten. The specimen sequenced was PBMCs. The source of these receptors is a young man in good health and CMV-seronegative.

J is TRBJ1-5 and V is TRBV6-5; maybe TRBD1 (5 bases). Germline assignment: CDR1 MNHEY and CDR2 SVGAGI. The V end was cut by 6 bases, the J end by 6 bases, with 12 bases between. The CDR3 covers 13 residues. The CDR3 DNA reads as TGTGCCAGCAGGCAGGGCGTTTCTCAGCCCCAGCATTTT. It codes for CASRQGVSQPQHF.

The chain's CDR3 is CASSQDEASGNQRRWRETQYF. CDR3 nucleotides: TGTGCCAGCAGCCAAGATGAGGCTAGCGGGAACCAGAGGCGGTGGCGGGAGACCCAGTACTTC. The genes are TRBV4-2 and TRBJ2-5; 9 bases align to TRBD2. Germline V gives CDR1 LGHNA, CDR2 YNFKEQ. V gave up 0 bases and J gave up 5 bases; unmatched junction bases: 22. The CDR3 loop spans 21 amino acids.

The rearrangement links TRBV4-1 to TRBJ2-7; D gene ambiguous. V shed 0 bases and J shed 0 bases, with 9 bases lying between them. Germline CDR1 and CDR2: MGHRA and YSYEKL. The CDR3 loop spans 15 amino acids. CDR3 sequence: CASSQETTISYEQYF. DNA of the CDR3: TGCGCCAGCAGCCAAGAAACAACGATCTCCTACGAGCAGTACTTC.

The table lists this clone with a few counts. This chain joins TRBV7-9 and TRBJ1-1; possible D gene TRBD1, 5 bases. Trimming cost V 3 bases and J 4 bases, with 15 bases left between them. CDR1 and CDR2 (germline): SEHNR, FQNEAQ (reference sequence). This CDR3 comprises 15 residues. The CDR3, as DNA: TGTGCCAGCAGCTTTAGTTCGCAGGGAATCACTGAAGCTTTCTTT. It is translated as CASSFSSQGITEAFF. The entire variable domain, with the rest obtained from reference TRBV7-9 and TRBJ1-1, is as follows: DTGVSQNPRHKITKRGQNVTFRCDPISEHNRLYWYRQTLGQGPEFLTYFQNEAQLEKSRLLSDRFSAERPKGSFSTLEIQRTEQGDSAMYLCASSFSSQGITEAFFGQGTRLTVV.

This clone has more than one count but fewer than ten. The chain couples TRBV27 to TRBJ2-1, with D hard to call. The CDR3 has 12 amino acids. Germline V gene data show CDR1 as MNHEY and CDR2 as SMNVEV (reference sequence). V lost 5 bases and J 9 bases, leaving 11 bases between the germline ends. The CDR3 bases are TGTGCCAGCAGTCTCGACCCGGGTGAGCAGTTCTTC. This translates into CASSLDPGEQFF.

V gene TRBV5-1 combines with J gene TRBJ1-6, with D possibly being TRBD1 (5 bases). CDR1 is SGHRS and CDR2 is YFSETQ in the germline V gene. Trimming removed 4 bases from V and 7 bases from J, with 18 bases in between. This CDR3 contains 16 residues. As DNA, the CDR3 is TGCGCCAGCAGCCCGCAGGAATACCGACAGAATTCACCCCTCCACTTT. It yields the protein CASSPQEYRQNSPLHF.

This clone was seen just once. CDR3 DNA: TGTGCCAGCAGCGTTAAGGAGGGCCAGTACTTC. Amino acids: CASSVKEGQYF. This chain connects TRBV9 to TRBJ2-5, with a tentative D call TRBD2 (6 bases). This CDR3 contains 11 residues. Trimming took 2 bases from V and 10 from J, leaving 9 bases between them. Germline-derived CDR1 and CDR2 are SGDLS and YYNGEE.

This chain joins TRBV7-6 and TRBJ2-7, with 11 bases that match TRBD1. The J segment lost 3 bases and the V segment lost 3 bases, leaving 1 base of the junction unmatched. Germline V gene data show CDR1 as SGHVS and CDR2 as FNYEAQ. This CDR3 comprises 14 residues. This chain's CDR3 is CASSLGQGDYEQYF. Here the CDR3 DNA reads TGTGCCAGCAGCTTGGGACAGGGGGACTACGAGCAGTACTTC.

J is TRBJ2-5 and V is TRBV15; D is undetermined. There are 15 residues in the CDR3. Germline lookup yields CDR1 LNHNV and CDR2 YYDKDF (reference sequence). The V and J ends lost 1 base and 1 base respectively, with 10 bases between them. The DNA for the CDR3 is TGTGCCACCAGCAGAGTTTTGTCCGTCCAAGAGACCCAGTACTTC. Protein sequence: CATSRVLSVQETQYF. The entire variable domain, with the rest obtained from reference TRBV15 and TRBJ2-5, is as follows: DAMVIQNPRYQVTQFGKPVTLSCSQTLNHNVMYWYQQKSSQAPKLLFHYYDKDFNNEADTPDNFQSRRPNTSFCFLDIRSPGLGDTAMYLCATSRVLSVQETQYFGPGTRLLVL.

This clone is a singleton in its sample. The chain couples TRBV27 to TRBJ1-2; D might be TRBD1 (5 bases). CDR1 MNHEY and CDR2 SMNVEV come from the germline V gene (reference sequence). This CDR3 contains 15 residues. Trimming cost V 0 bases and J 4 bases, with 12 bases left between them. The CDR3 sequence is CASSLSSGAVYGYTF. CDR3 nucleotide sequence: TGTGCCAGCAGTTTATCATCTGGGGCTGTCTATGGCTACACCTTC.

The J gene is TRBJ2-7, the V gene TRBV14; tentative D call: TRBD2 (5 bases). Germline CDR1 is SGHDN and CDR2 is FVKESK. V was trimmed by 0 bases and J by 0 bases, leaving 21 bases between them. CDR3 length equals 19 residues. The CDR3 nucleotides read TGTGCCAGCAGCCAAGATTACTGGGTGATACAGACTAACTCCTACGAGCAGTACTTC. This encodes CASSQDYWVIQTNSYEQYF.

This clone was seen a few times. Other DNA variants within this sample encode the same CDR3. CDR3 sequence: CASSYLRQPPVGEQYF. CDR3 DNA: TGTGCCAGCAGTTATCTCCGACAGCCACCTGTGGGCGAGCAGTACTTC. The chain carries TRBV6-5 and TRBJ2-7; tentative D call: TRBD1 (5 bases). Germline V gene data show CDR1 as MNHEY and CDR2 as SVGAGI. This CDR3 has 16 residues. Trimming took 3 bases from V and 6 from J, leaving 21 bases between them.

The chain joins TRBV29-1 to TRBJ1-2; D not certain. CDR1 is SQVTM and CDR2 is ANQGSEA in the germline V gene. The CDR3 contains 12 residues. Trimming left V 6 bases short and J 0 bases short, with 8 bases between. This CDR3 reads CSVGASNYGYTF. CDR3 bases: TGCAGCGTGGGAGCCTCTAACTATGGCTACACCTTC.

The V call is TRBV6-4, the J call TRBJ2-3, with 11 bases fitting TRBD2. V gave up 6 bases and J gave up 2 bases; unmatched junction bases: 7. This CDR3 comprises 16 residues. Germline V gene sequence: CDR1 MRHNA, CDR2 SNTAGT. DNA of the CDR3: TGTGCCAGCAGGGCTACTAGCGGGAGCCCCACAGATACGCAGTATTTT. Residues: CASRATSGSPTDTQYF.

The chain couples TRBV7-9 to TRBJ1-2, with D perhaps matching TRBD1 (6 bases). The CDR3 has 16 amino acids. With 7 bases removed from V and 8 bases from J, the gap between germline ends came to 26 bases. The germline CDR1 and CDR2 sequences are SEHNR and FQNEAQ (reference sequence). CDR3 protein: CASTITRTASPRGYTF. DNA of the CDR3: TGTGCCAGCACCATTACTCGGACAGCCTCCCCCCGGGGCTACACCTTC. The variable domain in full, completed from reference TRBV7-9 and TRBJ1-2, reads DTGVSQNPRHKITKRGQNVTFRCDPISEHNRLYWYRQTLGQGPEFLTYFQNEAQLEKSRLLSDRFSAERPKGSFSTLEIQRTEQGDSAMYLCASTITRTASPRGYTFGSGTRLTVV.

This clone was seen more than once but under ten times. The chain is built from TRBV25-1 and TRBJ2-5; maybe TRBD1 (6 bases). CDR3 length: 15 amino acids. Germline V CDR1 and CDR2: MGHDK, SYGVNS. Trimming cost V 1 base and J 3 bases, with 12 bases left between them. This chain's CDR3 is CASSEWSRGKETQYF. In DNA form, the CDR3 reads TGTGCCAGCAGTGAATGGTCCAGGGGTAAAGAGACCCAGTACTTC.

This clone has just a few counts. The V and J genes are TRBV5-4 and TRBJ1-1; 8 bases fit TRBD1. Germline CDR1 and CDR2: SGHNT and YYREEE (reference sequence). V lost 4 bases to trimming and J lost 0 bases; unmatched junction nucleotides: 5. This CDR3 has 15 residues. CDR3 DNA: TGTGCCAGCAGCAACCGACAGGGGATGAACACTGAAGCTTTCTTT. Its protein product is CASSNRQGMNTEAFF.

The chain recombines TRBV10-3 with TRBJ1-1; 8 bases match TRBD1. V trimming: 8 bases; J trimming: 1 base; junction bases outside the gene matches: 3. This CDR3 comprises 13 residues. Germline values: CDR1 ENHRY, CDR2 SYGVKD. As DNA, the CDR3 is TGTGCCATCCAGGGACAGGAGAACACTGAAGCTTTCTTT. Its translation: CAIQGQENTEAFF.

This clone was seen only once. One junction end disagrees with the germline gene, perhaps due to a read error. The chain recombines TRBV7-9 with TRBJ2-7; no reliable D call. CDR1 and CDR2 from the germline V gene are SEHNR and FQNEAQ (reference sequence). The CDR3 length is 12 residues. CDR3 sequence: CTSSLTLEEQYF. Written as DNA, the CDR3 is TGTACCAGCAGCCTCACGTTAGAGGAGCAGTACTTC.

This chain joins TRBV28 and TRBJ2-4, with D possibly being TRBD2 (6 bases). Per germline, CDR1 MDHEN and CDR2 SYDVKM. The CDR3 runs to 16 residues. V was clipped by 4 bases and J by 0 bases, with 13 bases between them. The DNA for the CDR3 is TGTGCCAGCAGTTCCCCTAGCGTAGTAGCCAAAAACATTCAGTACTTC. This translates into CASSSPSVVAKNIQYF.